This paragraph reports one T cell receptor (beta chain). The antigen is undetermined. The sample belongs to a study of cytomegalovirus exposure and HLA in healthy donors. About the research overall: The same platform used for the 600 to 750 first-cohort repertoires was also used for the 90 to 150 validation repertoires, as a later analysis reported. Study-level points and caveats: Some public TCRs appeared in many individuals, while most sequences were rare. Specificity for CMV antigens was confirmed in vitro for three of the CMV-associated chains. Within the approximately 110 validation repertoires, first-cohort TCR clusters tended to co-occur, according to a later analysis.

Sequencing was performed with immunoSEQ multiplex PCR; in TCRdb, only in-frame clones are kept and a portion is missing. The sample carries approximately 160,000 clones, about nine tenths recorded once. Germline CDR1 is SGHKS and CDR2 is YYEKEE (reference sequence). Trimming removed 5 bases from V and 0 bases from J; junction bases left unmatched: 7. The CDR3 spans 17 residues. V usage is TRBV5-5 and J usage is TRBJ2-6; 8 nucleotides align to TRBD1. Sequencing input: PBMCs. The receptor was derived from a man younger than 35 in good health and CMV-seropositive. CDR3 in amino acids: CASRIGQGLSGANVLTF. The CDR3 region has the DNA TGTGCCAGCAGAATAGGACAGGGTCTCTCTGGGGCCAACGTCCTGACTTTC.